The rows below give T cell receptor beta chains drawn from one sample of a study of CD8+CD57+ T cells in acquired aplastic anemia. TCRdb redid the calling of the reads with MiXCR, one entry per CDR3 protein. The sample lists under 200,000 distinct CDR3 sequences, roughly 40% occurring once. Sequencing was carried out using sorted CD4+, CD8+, or CD8+CD57+ T cells (not recorded which) from PBMCs. The receptor source for this set is a human donor in good health. Both conserved end residues are part of each CDR3. The D gene is left open where the match is weak. The size entry is marked missing in some rows and otherwise reads once, few, many or a size class.

D gene: TRBD2; J gene: TRBJ2-3; clone size: -; V gene: TRBV11-2; CDR3 DNA: TGTGCCAGCAGCTTAGTAGCGACTAGCGGGACAGATACGCAGTATTTT; CDR3 protein: CASSLVATSGTDTQYF
D gene: -; J gene: TRBJ2-7; clone size: -; V gene: TRBV7-9; CDR3 DNA: TGTGCCAGCAGCTTAGGGAACCCCTACGAGCAGTACTTC; CDR3 protein: CASSLGNPYEQYF
D gene: -; J gene: TRBJ2-1; clone size: -; V gene: TRBV10-2; CDR3 DNA: TGCGCCAGCAGCCCAAGCTATATTGAGCAGTTCTTC; CDR3 protein: CASSPSYIEQFF
D gene: -; J gene: TRBJ1-6; clone size: few; V gene: TRBV19; CDR3 DNA: TGTGCCAGTAGTATAGCGGCAGGGGCCGTCGGATCACCCCTCCACTTT; CDR3 protein: CASSIAAGAVGSPLHF
D gene: TRBD2; J gene: TRBJ2-1; clone size: -; V gene: TRBV6-1; CDR3 DNA: TGTGCCAGCAGTACTAGGGATCCCGGGACTAGCGGTCGGGATGAGCAGTTCTTC; CDR3 protein: CASSTRDPGTSGRDEQFF
D gene: -; J gene: TRBJ1-5; clone size: many; V gene: TRBV15; CDR3 DNA: TGTGCCACCAGCAGAGATGTCGCCGGACACAATACTTTTAGCAATCAGCCCCAGCATTTT; CDR3 protein: CATSRDVAGHNTFSNQPQHF
D gene: TRBD1; J gene: TRBJ1-3; clone size: few; V gene: TRBV3-1; CDR3 DNA: TGTGCCAGCAGACAAGACTCCGGGACAGGGGAACCCTCTGGAAACACCATATATTTT; CDR3 protein: CASRQDSGTGEPSGNTIYF
D gene: -; J gene: TRBJ2-1; clone size: many; V gene: TRBV10-3; CDR3 DNA: TGTGCCACCAACTCCGACATAACACTTGAGCAGTTCTTC; CDR3 protein: CATNSDITLEQFF
D gene: TRBD1; J gene: TRBJ2-2; clone size: many; V gene: TRBV9; CDR3 DNA: TGTGCCAGCAGGAGGACAGGCGGAGACACCGGGGAGCTGTTTTTT; CDR3 protein: CASRRTGGDTGELFF
D gene: -; J gene: TRBJ2-2; clone size: many; V gene: TRBV20-1; CDR3 DNA: TGCAGCATCTGGGGGGCGAACACCGGGGAGCTGTTTTTT; CDR3 protein: CSIWGANTGELFF
D gene: TRBD1; J gene: TRBJ2-6; clone size: many; V gene: TRBV7-9; CDR3 DNA: TGTGCCAGCAGCTCCCGGGACAGGGGGCAGACTGGGGCCAACGTCCTGACTTTC; CDR3 protein: CASSSRDRGQTGANVLTF
D gene: -; J gene: TRBJ1-1; clone size: -; V gene: TRBV7-9; CDR3 DNA: TGTGCCAGCAGCTTGGGGCAGATCGGTACTGAAGCTTTCTTT; CDR3 protein: CASSLGQIGTEAFF
D gene: -; J gene: TRBJ2-7; clone size: many; V gene: TRBV5-6; CDR3 DNA: TGTGCCAGCAGCTTGGCCTGGGATAGCGCGGCCTACGAGCAGTACTTC; CDR3 protein: CASSLAWDSAAYEQYF
D gene: TRBD2; J gene: TRBJ2-3; clone size: -; V gene: TRBV2; CDR3 DNA: TGTGCCAGCAGTGAATGGGCGGGGGCGCAGTATTTT; CDR3 protein: CASSEWAGAQYF
D gene: -; J gene: TRBJ1-2; clone size: -; V gene: TRBV24-1; CDR3 DNA: TGTGCCACCAGTGATCCGCGGACAGAAATTAACTATGGCTACACCTTC; CDR3 protein: CATSDPRTEINYGYTF
D gene: -; J gene: TRBJ2-7; clone size: many; V gene: TRBV2; CDR3 DNA: TGTGCCAGCAGTCCTCGACAAATATACGAGCAGTACTTC; CDR3 protein: CASSPRQIYEQYF
D gene: -; J gene: TRBJ2-1; clone size: many; V gene: TRBV7-3; CDR3 DNA: TGTGCCAGCAGCTTAGAAAGGGACAATGAGCAGTTCTTC; CDR3 protein: CASSLERDNEQFF
D gene: -; J gene: TRBJ1-2; clone size: many; V gene: TRBV7-9; CDR3 DNA: TGTGCCAGCAGCTTAGAGGGGGGGTACTATGGCTACACCTTC; CDR3 protein: CASSLEGGYYGYTF
D gene: -; J gene: TRBJ2-7; clone size: -; V gene: TRBV20-1; CDR3 DNA: TGCAGTGCTAGAGCCGCAGAAGGGCCTCTCGAGCAGTACTTC; CDR3 protein: CSARAAEGPLEQYF
D gene: -; J gene: TRBJ2-2; clone size: few; V gene: TRBV12-3/TRBV12-4; CDR3 DNA: TGTGCCAGCAGTTTAGCGCAGAGGGGACTCAGGAACACCGGGGAGCTGTTTTTT; CDR3 protein: CASSLAQRGLRNTGELFF
D gene: -; J gene: TRBJ2-1; clone size: -; V gene: TRBV2; CDR3 DNA: TGTGCCAGCCGACCGGGGTACAATGAGCAGTTCTTC; CDR3 protein: CASRPGYNEQFF
D gene: -; J gene: TRBJ2-1; clone size: few; V gene: TRBV4-1; CDR3 DNA: TGCGCCAGCAGCCAAGTTGTCTTCGGGTACGGAGGCTCCTACAATGAGCAGTTCTTC; CDR3 protein: CASSQVVFGYGGSYNEQFF
D gene: -; J gene: TRBJ2-1; clone size: -; V gene: TRBV10-3; CDR3 DNA: TGTGCCATCAGAGGGGGCAGCGGGACCTCCTACAATGAGCAGTTCTTC; CDR3 protein: CAIRGGSGTSYNEQFF
D gene: -; J gene: TRBJ1-5; clone size: -; V gene: TRBV24-1; CDR3 DNA: TGTGCCACCAGTGATTTGTCAACCTCGCCCCAGCATTTT; CDR3 protein: CATSDLSTSPQHF
D gene: -; J gene: TRBJ1-1; clone size: many; V gene: TRBV12-3/TRBV12-4; CDR3 DNA: TGTGCCAGCAGCTCACAGGGTGGTGGGAACACTGAAGCTTTCTTT; CDR3 protein: CASSSQGGGNTEAFF
D gene: -; J gene: TRBJ1-5; clone size: many; V gene: TRBV12-3/TRBV12-4; CDR3 DNA: TGTGCCAGCAGTCCCACGGGGGGCAATCAGCCCCAGCATTTT; CDR3 protein: CASSPTGGNQPQHF
D gene: TRBD1; J gene: TRBJ1-5; clone size: -; V gene: TRBV24-1; CDR3 DNA: TGTGCCACCACCTGGACAGGGGGCTTCAAGCAGCCCCAGCATTTT; CDR3 protein: CATTWTGGFKQPQHF
D gene: -; J gene: TRBJ2-1; clone size: -; V gene: TRBV20-1; CDR3 DNA: TGCAGTTCTAGACAAGACAGATACAATGAGCAGTTCTTC; CDR3 protein: CSSRQDRYNEQFF
D gene: TRBD2; J gene: TRBJ2-3; clone size: -; V gene: TRBV20-1; CDR3 DNA: TGCAGTGCTAGGCCGCTAGCGGGGACCACAGATACGCAGTATTTT; CDR3 protein: CSARPLAGTTDTQYF
D gene: -; J gene: TRBJ2-7; clone size: -; V gene: TRBV7-8; CDR3 DNA: TGTGCCAGCAGCTTAGGGGGCAGTGAATTCTACGAGCAGTACTTC; CDR3 protein: CASSLGGSEFYEQYF
D gene: -; J gene: TRBJ2-7; clone size: -; V gene: TRBV20-1; CDR3 DNA: TGCAGTGCTAGGACGGGGGGCGGGTCCTACGAGCAGTACTTC; CDR3 protein: CSARTGGGSYEQYF
D gene: -; J gene: TRBJ1-1; clone size: many; V gene: TRBV2; CDR3 DNA: TGTGCCAGCAGTACACAGACGAACACTGAAGCTTTCTTT; CDR3 protein: CASSTQTNTEAFF
D gene: TRBD2; J gene: TRBJ2-2; clone size: -; V gene: TRBV28; CDR3 DNA: TGTGCCAGCAGTAACCTAGCGGGATCGGGGGAGCTGTTTTTT; CDR3 protein: CASSNLAGSGELFF
D gene: TRBD2; J gene: TRBJ2-1; clone size: many; V gene: TRBV15; CDR3 DNA: TGTGCCACCAGCAGAGATCCGACTAGCGGGAGGCGACAGTACAATGAGCAGTTCTTC; CDR3 protein: CATSRDPTSGRRQYNEQFF
D gene: TRBD1; J gene: TRBJ1-6; clone size: -; V gene: TRBV10-3; CDR3 DNA: TGTGCCATCAAAGCCTGGTCGGGACAGGGGGCGGGTTCACCCCTCCACTTT; CDR3 protein: CAIKAWSGQGAGSPLHF
D gene: -; J gene: TRBJ1-1; clone size: many; V gene: TRBV9; CDR3 DNA: TGTGCCAGCAGCGTAAACCCCGTAAGCACTGAAGCTTTCTTT; CDR3 protein: CASSVNPVSTEAFF
D gene: TRBD1; J gene: TRBJ2-5; clone size: many; V gene: TRBV13; CDR3 DNA: TGTGCCAGCAGCCTACGACAGGGCAGGGAGACCCAGTACTTC; CDR3 protein: CASSLRQGRETQYF
D gene: -; J gene: TRBJ2-7; clone size: many; V gene: TRBV5-1; CDR3 DNA: TGCGCCAGCAGCTTGGAGGGACTCCTAGGGTACGAGCAGTACTTC; CDR3 protein: CASSLEGLLGYEQYF
D gene: -; J gene: TRBJ2-2; clone size: -; V gene: TRBV2; CDR3 DNA: TGTGCCAGCAGGACCCAGGGGGGCACCGGGGAGCTGTTTTTT; CDR3 protein: CASRTQGGTGELFF
D gene: -; J gene: TRBJ2-3; clone size: few; V gene: TRBV5-1; CDR3 DNA: TGCGCCAGCAGCTTTTTCTCAGAAGTAAAAGGAGATACGCAGTATTTT; CDR3 protein: CASSFFSEVKGDTQYF